This T cell receptor (beta chain) was sequenced in a study of cytotoxic CD8 clonotypes in ibrutinib-treated CLL. V lost 3 bases, J lost 9 bases, and 16 bases lay in between. The germline gives CDR1 SGHNT, CDR2 YYREEE (reference sequence). The CDR3 runs to 15 residues. This table comes from immunoSEQ multiplex PCR, and its TCRdb copy is limited to in-frame clones, with some not included. The sample shows some 61,000 clones, roughly two thirds of them seen only once. The clonotype comes from a human donor with chronic lymphocytic leukemia. The gene calls are TRBV5-4 and TRBJ1-6; possible D gene TRBD1, 6 bases. Sequenced here: PBMCs, sampled after 12 months of ibrutinib treatment. The CDR3 is CASSSRNRDTSPLHF. The CDR3 DNA is TGTGCCAGCAGCTCGAGGAACAGGGATACTTCACCCCTCCACTTT.